The sequence of this TCR beta chain was determined in a study of T-cell memory formation after mild COVID-19. TCRdb used MiXCR to reprocess the 5' RACE reads, holding one entry per CDR3 protein. The repertoire consists of fewer than 400,000 distinct CDR3 sequences, with over 10% occurring once and the leading ten covering about 20%. CDR3 size: 16 residues. Trimming at V came to 3 bases and at J to 4 bases, leaving 5 bases not matched to a gene. Sequencing input: PBMCs or a T cell subset sorted from them (not recorded which). The J gene is TRBJ2-3, the V gene TRBV12-3 or TRBV12-4; 12 bases match TRBD2. The clonotype was recovered from a man aged 18 to 35 who had mild COVID-19 (a few samples of this study predate the infection). Cell type and time point are not known. CDR3 sequence (DNA): TGTGCCAGCAGTTTTCTAGCGGGGGGGCGGGCAGATACGCAGTATTTT. Residues: CASSFLAGGRADTQYF.